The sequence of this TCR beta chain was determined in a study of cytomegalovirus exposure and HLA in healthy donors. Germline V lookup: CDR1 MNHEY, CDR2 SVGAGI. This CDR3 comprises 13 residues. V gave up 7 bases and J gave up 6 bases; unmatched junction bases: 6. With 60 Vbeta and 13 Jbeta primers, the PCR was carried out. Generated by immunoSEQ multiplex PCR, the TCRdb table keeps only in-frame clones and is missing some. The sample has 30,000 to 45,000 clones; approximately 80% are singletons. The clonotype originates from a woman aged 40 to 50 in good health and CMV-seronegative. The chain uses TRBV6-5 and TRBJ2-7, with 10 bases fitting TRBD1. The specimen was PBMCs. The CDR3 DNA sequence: TGTGCCAGCATGAGACAGGGGGCCCGCGAGCAGTACTTC. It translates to CASMRQGAREQYF.